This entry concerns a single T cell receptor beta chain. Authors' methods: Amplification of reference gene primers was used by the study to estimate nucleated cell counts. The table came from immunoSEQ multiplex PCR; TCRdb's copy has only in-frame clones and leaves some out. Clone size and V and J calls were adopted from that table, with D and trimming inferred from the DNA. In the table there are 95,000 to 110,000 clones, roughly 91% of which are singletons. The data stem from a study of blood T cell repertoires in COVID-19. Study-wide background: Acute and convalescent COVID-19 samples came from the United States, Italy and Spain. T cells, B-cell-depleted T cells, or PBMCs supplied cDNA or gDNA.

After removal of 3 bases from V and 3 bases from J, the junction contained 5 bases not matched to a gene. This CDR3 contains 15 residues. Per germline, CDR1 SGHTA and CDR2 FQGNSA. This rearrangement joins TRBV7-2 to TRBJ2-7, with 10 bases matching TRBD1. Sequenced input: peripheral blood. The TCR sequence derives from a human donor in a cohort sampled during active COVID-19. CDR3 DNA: TGTGCCAGCAGCTTCGACCGGGACAGGGGCTACGAGCAGTACTTC. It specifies CASSFDRDRGYEQYF.